These 32 T cell receptor beta chains originate from one sample sequenced in a study of tumor and adjacent non-tumor tissue in lung cancer (dated by TCRdb to the late 2010s). RNA was extracted from bulk unsorted tissue and checked for quality with a NanoDrop ND-1000 and an Agilent 2100. Normal lung samples were distant non-tumor tissue taken more than 3 cm from the tumor edge. Libraries were prepared through multiplex PCR. These reads were obtained on an Illumina HiSeq 2500. TCRbeta libraries were constructed through three rounds of nested PCR with primers (Table S4) according to protocols adapted from ARM-PCR. TCRdb reprocessing: public reads trimmed at Q25 with fastp, clones called with MiXCR, in-frame beta chains kept. When rows share a CDR3 protein, they turn into one entry using the most common DNA and genes. The sample includes some 95,000 distinct CDR3 sequences, with more than 80% observed a single time. The ten largest clonotypes hold around 30% of the sample.

Sequencing was performed on distant non-tumor lung tissue. The receptors were sampled from a man aged 55 to 70 with small cell lung cancer.

A remark on this clonotype: A single base separates this from a much larger clone, so it may be a read error. Lacking the conserved final phenylalanine or tryptophan, this CDR3 likely reflects a read error. V gene TRBV20-1 combines with J gene TRBJ2-5; TRBD1 aligns across 9 bases. The germline V gene has CDR1 DFQATT and CDR2 SNEGSKA (reference sequence). V dropped 2 bases and J dropped 0; count of bases not matched to a gene: 10. The CDR3 sequence is 17 residues long. The CDR3: CSARRIDRGLDQETQYI. In DNA, the CDR3 is TGCAGTGCTAGAAGAATTGACAGGGGGTTAGACCAAGAGACCCAGTACATC.

This chain connects TRBV29-1 to TRBJ1-2, with 11 nucleotides matching TRBD1. Germline CDR1 and CDR2: SQVTM and ANQGSEA. The CDR3 has 14 amino acids. The CDR3 nucleotides read TGCAGAGTCGCGACCGAGGGACAGGGGGATGGCTACACCTTC. Translating gives CRVATEGQGDGYTF.

Details on this clonotype: A much larger clone sits a single nucleotide away, making a read error possible. This rearrangement joins TRBV12-3 or TRBV12-4 to TRBJ2-3, with D maybe TRBD2 (5 bases). The CDR3 runs 14 residues. Here the CDR3 reads CASTADPGPDMQYF. CDR3 nucleotide sequence: TGTGCCAGCACAGCGGACCCTGGGCCAGATATGCAGTATTTT.

In regard to this clonotype: A junction boundary mismatches the germline segment, possibly from a read error. J is TRBJ1-5 and V is TRBV7-8; D unresolved. The CDR3 sequence is 14 residues long. Germline loops: CDR1 SGHVS, CDR2 FQNEAQ. This CDR3 reads CASNLALLNQPQHF. The DNA of the CDR3 is TGTGCCAGCAACTTAGCTTTGTTGAATCAGCCCCAGCATTTT.

As to this clonotype: Here the CDR3 omits its conserved ending phenylalanine or tryptophan, so a read error is the likely source. The chain links TRBV6-6 to TRBJ2-2; 9 nucleotides align to TRBD2. The CDR3 consists of 15 residues. The V gene's germline CDR1 is MNHNY and CDR2 SVGAGI (reference sequence). The chain's CDR3 is CASSYSGRDTGELFS. The DNA for the CDR3 is TGTGCCAGCAGTTATAGCGGGAGAGACACTGGGGAGCTGTTTTCT.

To note about this clonotype: This clone may be a read error of a much larger clone one base away. The V gene is TRBV29-1, the J gene TRBJ2-7; 9 nucleotides agree with TRBD2. Germline trimming cut 4 bases from V and 9 bases from J; bases unmatched to any gene: 10. CDR1 is SQVTM, CDR2 ANQGSEA, per germline. This CDR3 contains 13 residues. The CDR3 protein is CSVASGISCGQYF. In DNA, the CDR3 is TGCAGCGTTGCTAGCGGGATTTCCTGCGGGCAGTACTTC.

For this clonotype: One end of the junction fails to match germline, which may point to a read error. V and J are TRBV12-3 or TRBV12-4 and TRBJ1-5; D is perhaps TRBD1 (6 bases). The CDR3 is 14 residues long. The CDR3 DNA reads TGTGCCAGTAGCCCTGGGGGGGGCAATCAGCCCCTGCATTTT. Protein product: CASSPGGGNQPLHF.

Note on this clonotype: This clone may be a read error of a much larger clone one base away. The chain uses TRBV6-4 and TRBJ2-1, with D possibly being TRBD2 (6 bases). CDR1 is MRHNA and CDR2 is SNTAGT in the germline V gene. This CDR3 has 16 residues. The CDR3 here is CTSSDSRGVSYNEQFF. The CDR3 DNA reads as TGTACCAGCAGTGACTCTCGCGGGGTCTCCTACAATGAGCAGTTCTTC.

This clonotype came up many times. The V gene is TRBV20-1, the J gene TRBJ1-1, with TRBD1 identical over 8 bases. This CDR3 comprises 12 residues. The germline CDR1 and CDR2 sequences are DFQATT and SNEGSKA (reference sequence). Losses at the gene ends were 4 bases for V and 7 bases for J; bases not matched to a gene: 5. The DNA of the CDR3 is TGCAGTGCTACAGGGGGCGCGATTGAAGCTTTCTTT. Its protein is CSATGGAIEAFF.

Concerning this clonotype: At one end, the junction sequence differs from germline, possibly due to a read error. The chain combines TRBV5-1 with TRBJ2-6, with 7 bases matching TRBD1. CDR3 length equals 19 residues. In germline, CDR1 is SGHRS, CDR2 YFSETQ. The CDR3 loop is CASSFGTGQTFSEANVLTF. The CDR3 nucleotides are TGCGCCAGCAGCTTCGGGACGGGACAGACTTTCTCTGAGGCCAACGTCCTGACTTTC.

Note on this clonotype: At one of its ends the junction is not consistent with the germline gene, which may arise from a read error. The rearrangement joins TRBV6-5 to TRBJ2-2, with D possibly being TRBD2 (6 bases). This CDR3 comprises 13 residues. Germline CDR1 and CDR2: MNHEY and SVGAGI. CDR3 nucleotides: TGTGCCAGCAGCTTCGTGGGAGGCGGGAAGCTGCTTTTT. As protein: CASSFVGGGKLLF.

Only one count was recorded for this clonotype. At one end, the junction sequence differs from germline, possibly due to a read error. This rearrangement joins TRBV20-1 to TRBJ2-3, with D tentatively TRBD2 (6 bases). The CDR3 totals 13 residues. Germline lookup yields CDR1 DFQATT and CDR2 SNEGSKA (reference sequence). DNA of the CDR3: TGCAGTGCTAACACGGGAGTCACAGATACGCAGTTTTTT. Amino acid sequence: CSANTGVTDTQFF.

On this clonotype: One junction end does not reproduce the germline sequence, and a read error may be involved. The V gene is TRBV5-6, the J gene TRBJ1-5; no reliable D call. CDR1 and CDR2 (germline): SGHDT, YYEEEE. The CDR3 has 11 residues. CDR3 protein: CASTTCEPHHF. DNA for the CDR3: TGTGCCAGCACCACCTGTGAGCCCCATCATTTT.

The chain uses TRBV29-1 and TRBJ2-1; no firm D call. The germline V gene has CDR1 SQVTM and CDR2 ANQGSEA. This CDR3 region has 12 residues. Trimming removed 6 bases from V and 6 bases from J, with 12 bases in between. CDR3 in amino acids: CSVANWSNEQFF. DNA for the CDR3: TGCAGCGTGGCTAACTGGTCCAATGAGCAGTTCTTC.

Concerning this clonotype itself: Just one base apart from a much larger clone, this may be a read error. The chain uses TRBV20-1 and TRBJ2-1; weak D call: TRBD2 (6 bases). This CDR3 has 15 amino acids. V was trimmed by 0 bases and J by 9 bases, leaving 18 bases between them. From germline, CDR1 is DFQATT and CDR2 SNEGSKA (reference sequence). The CDR3 is CSARDVGSESFEQFF. CDR3 DNA sequence: TGCAGTGCTAGAGATGTCGGGAGCGAGAGTTTTGAGCAGTTCTTC.

This clonotype was seen repeatedly, ten times or more. The gene calls are TRBV5-1 and TRBJ1-1; D is uncertain. Per the germline V gene, CDR1 is SGHRS and CDR2 is YFSETQ. CDR3 length: 13 residues. V shed 0 bases and J shed 6 bases, with 9 bases lying between them. The CDR3 DNA reads TGCGCCAGCAGCTTGGATCCTGGCGCTGAAGCTTTCTTT. Amino acids: CASSLDPGAEAFF.

Of note for this clonotype: The junction shows a germline mismatch at one end, possibly a read error. The chain carries TRBV11-2 and TRBJ2-3; D is perhaps TRBD1 (5 bases). Germline V gene data show CDR1 as SGHAT and CDR2 as FQNNGV. This CDR3 has 15 amino acids. The CDR3 here is CVSSTFRTRPDTQYF. The CDR3 DNA is TGTGTCAGCAGCACGTTTAGGACACGGCCAGACACGCAGTATTTT.

This clonotype was counted a single time. Because it lacks the conserved phenylalanine or tryptophan at the end, this CDR3 is likely a read error. V is TRBV7-3 and J is TRBJ2-3; perhaps TRBD2 as D (5 bases). Between the trimmed V and J ends, which lost 7 bases and 5 bases, there was a span of 19 bases. From germline, CDR1 is SGHTA and CDR2 FQGTGA. The CDR3 length is 15 residues. Written as DNA, the CDR3 is TGTGCCAGCAACTCCCGAGAGGGTGTAGGAGATACGCAGTATTTA. Its translation is CASNSREGVGDTQYL.

A remark on this clonotype: One junction end does not reproduce the germline sequence, and a read error may be involved. The chain employs TRBV4-2 and TRBJ2-7; D call uncertain. Per the germline V gene, CDR1 is LGHNA and CDR2 is YNFKEQ. This CDR3 spans 15 amino acids. The CDR3 DNA reads TGTGCCAGCAGTCAAGGGCTGACCGGAACCTATGAGCAGTACTTC. Protein sequence: CASSQGLTGTYEQYF.

Worth noting for this clonotype: The germline gene is not matched at one end of the junction; a read error may be the cause. The chain combines TRBV29-1 with TRBJ2-3; no firm D call. The CDR3 length is 14 residues. CDR1 and CDR2 from the germline V gene are SQVTM and ANQGSEA. CDR3 sequence: CSVEDRQRTDTRHF. In nucleotides, the CDR3 is TGCAGCGTTGAAGACCGGCAGCGCACAGATACGCGGCATTTT.

This clonotype was seen just once. One end of the junction does not line up with germline, which may come from a read error. The rearrangement uses TRBV29-1 and TRBJ1-1, with a weak D call TRBD1 (5 bases). CDR1 is SQVTM and CDR2 is ANQGSEA in the germline V gene. There are 13 residues in the CDR3. The CDR3 reads CSVSTAMSTKAFF. The CDR3 coding sequence is TGCAGCGTCTCGACAGCCATGAGCACTAAAGCTTTCTTT.

Concerning this clonotype itself: One junction end does not reproduce the germline sequence, and a read error may be involved. The V call is TRBV12-3 or TRBV12-4, the J call TRBJ2-1, with 10 bases that match TRBD2. The CDR3 runs 15 residues. CDR3 region: CDSKNSGRNCNEQFF. The CDR3 DNA reads TGTGACAGCAAGAATAGCGGGAGGAACTGCAATGAGCAGTTCTTC.

The rearrangement uses TRBV18 and TRBJ2-7; D call uncertain. Germline CDR1 KGHSH, CDR2 LQKENI. This CDR3 has 13 amino acids. The chain's CDR3 is CASSQGPFYVQYV. The CDR3 DNA sequence: TGTGCCAGCTCACAAGGGCCATTCTACGTGCAGTACGTC.

Points on this clonotype: One junction end does not reproduce the germline sequence, and a read error may be involved. The chain uses TRBV4-2 and TRBJ1-1; D is unclear. Germline V gene data show CDR1 as LGHNA and CDR2 as YNFKEQ. This CDR3 comprises 14 residues. The CDR3 protein is CASSRLSGRGEASF. The CDR3 DNA follows: TGTGCCAGCAGCCGGCTATCGGGCCGTGGTGAAGCTTCCTTT.

With regard to this clonotype: At one end the junction does not follow the germline gene, possibly because of a read error. The rearrangement uses TRBV12-3 or TRBV12-4 and TRBJ1-2, with a tentative D call TRBD1 (5 bases). This CDR3 comprises 13 residues. This CDR3 reads CASSLVVGVGCTF. The CDR3 DNA follows: TGTGCCAGCAGTTTGGTGGTAGGGGTTGGCTGCACCTTC.

The sample holds a few counts of this clonotype. This may come from a read error, since a much larger clone is one base off. The genes are TRBV28 and TRBJ2-2; D is ambiguous. Germline V gives CDR1 MDHEN, CDR2 SYDVKM. The CDR3 is 12 residues long. With 6 bases removed from V and 6 bases from J, the gap between germline ends came to 8 bases. This CDR3 reads CASREMAGELFF. The CDR3 DNA reads as TGTGCCAGCAGGGAGATGGCCGGGGAGCTGTTTTTT.

Of note for this clonotype: No conserved phenylalanine or tryptophan is present at the end of the CDR3, so a read error is the likely explanation. The V and J genes are TRBV11-2 and TRBJ2-1; the D gene is possibly TRBD1 (5 bases). Germline CDR1 SGHAT, CDR2 FQNNGV. This CDR3 is 17 amino acids long. The CDR3 sequence: CASSLVTAQSYYNEQFI. CDR3 coding DNA: TGTGCCAGCAGCTTAGTGACAGCCCAGAGCTACTACAACGAGCAGTTCATC.

This clonotype came up once. The chain recombines TRBV5-1 with TRBJ2-1; D remains unclear. There are 13 residues in the CDR3. Germline loops: CDR1 SGHRS, CDR2 YFSETQ. V was shortened by 1 base and J by 4 bases, with 6 bases between the two germline ends. In DNA, the CDR3 is TGCGCCAGCAGCTTGAGGTCTTACAATGAGCAGTTCTTC. Amino acid sequence: CASSLRSYNEQFF.

The CDR3 sequence: CATGPRLGTNTGELFF. DNA of the CDR3: TGCGCCACCGGCCCCCGATTGGGTACGAACACCGGGGAGCTGTTTTTT. The chain is built from TRBV4-1 and TRBJ2-2; no definite D call. The ends were cut back, 10 bases at V and 0 bases at J, with 18 bases in the middle. The CDR3 totals 16 residues. Looked up from germline, CDR1 is MGHRA and CDR2 is YSYEKL.

Notes on this clonotype: Because the CDR3 is missing its conserved closing phenylalanine or tryptophan, this is likely a read error. The chain carries TRBV6-5 and TRBJ1-1; D ambiguous. Germline V CDR1 and CDR2: MNHEY, SVGAGI. The CDR3 loop spans 14 amino acids. The CDR3 DNA reads TGTGCCAGCATTTACAGCAACAGTAACACTGAAGCTTTCATT. Residues: CASIYSNSNTEAFI.

This clonotype has only one observation. A read error may produce the germline difference seen at one junction end. This rearrangement joins TRBV12-3 or TRBV12-4 to TRBJ2-1; D is unresolved. This CDR3 spans 11 amino acids. This CDR3 is CASSVYSELFF. CDR3 sequence (DNA): TGTGCCAGCAGTGTCTACAGTGAGCTGTTCTTC.

Worth noting for this clonotype: Sequence at one end of the junction differs from germline and may be a read error. The chain recombines TRBV6-6 with TRBJ1-3; no reliable D call. CDR3 length: 15 residues. CDR1 MNHNY and CDR2 SVGAGI come from the germline V gene (reference sequence). CDR3 nucleotide sequence: TGTGCCAGCAGCCCCGTGGTATCGGCTGGAAACACCATTTATTTT. Residues: CASSPVVSAGNTIYF.